This entry lists 18 T cell receptor beta chains sequenced from one sample in a study of T cell responses to AZD1222 COVID-19 vaccine. Using immunoSEQ multiplex PCR, the repertoire was profiled, and TCRdb retains in-frame clones only, with some absent. The table includes about 120,000 clones, roughly 89% detected once. The specimen comprised peripheral blood, sampled on day 0 of AZD1222 vaccination. Receptors were obtained from an adult in good health.

This sequence joins TRBV14 and TRBJ1-4; D may be TRBD1 (5 bases). V dropped 0 bases and J dropped 11 bases, with 13 bases sitting between them. Germline lookup yields CDR1 SGHDN and CDR2 FVKESK. This CDR3 region has 14 residues. This chain's CDR3 is CASSQDFRGTKLFF. The CDR3 nucleotides are TGTGCCAGCAGCCAAGATTTTCGGGGGACGAAACTGTTTTTT. The full variable domain, with the rest looked up from reference TRBV14 and TRBJ1-4, is EAGVTQFPSHSVIEKGQTVTLRCDPISGHDNLYWYRRVMGKEIKFLLHFVKESKQDESGMPNNRFLAERTGGTYSTLKVQPAELEDSGVYFCASSQDFRGTKLFFGSGTQLSVL.

This chain connects TRBV2 to TRBJ1-1; 11 bases agree with TRBD1. This CDR3 is 13 amino acids long. Germline V gene lookup returns CDR1 SNHLY and CDR2 FYNNEI. The trim removed 7 bases at V and 3 bases at J, leaving 1 base unmatched. The CDR3 coding sequence is TGTGCCAGCACGGGACAGGGGGACACTGAAGCTTTCTTT. Translation: CASTGQGDTEAFF.

This clone was found once. V gene TRBV28 combines with J gene TRBJ2-3; D is undetermined. Trimming removed 6 bases from V and 0 bases from J, with 4 bases in between. Germline V gene sequence: CDR1 MDHEN, CDR2 SYDVKM. This CDR3 spans 12 amino acids. CDR3 residues: CASRPSTDTQYF. CDR3 bases: TGTGCCAGCAGGCCCAGCACAGATACGCAGTATTTT.

The chain uses TRBV6-1 and TRBJ2-5; D not resolved. CDR3 length equals 11 residues. In germline, CDR1 is MNHNS, CDR2 SASEGT. V lost 3 bases, J lost 5 bases, and 4 bases lay in between. For the CDR3, the DNA is TGTGCCAGCAGTGAGGAGGAGACCCAGTACTTC. Translating gives CASSEEETQYF.

The chain employs TRBV7-8 and TRBJ2-7, with D uncertain. CDR3 length equals 16 residues. Trimming stripped 5 bases from V and 0 bases from J, with 17 bases between. Germline V gene sequence: CDR1 SGHVS, CDR2 FQNEAQ. CDR3 coding DNA: TGTGCCAGCAGCATTCCAATCGGACGGCACTCCTACGAGCAGTACTTC. Protein product: CASSIPIGRHSYEQYF.

This clone appeared once. The chain links TRBV6-5 to TRBJ1-3; D remains unclear. Between the trimmed V and J ends, which lost 10 bases and 0 bases, there was a span of 10 bases. The CDR3 is made up of 13 amino acids. In germline, CDR1 is MNHEY, CDR2 SVGAGI. The DNA for the CDR3 is TGTGCCACCCGAGACAACTCTGGAAACACCATATATTTT. It yields the protein CATRDNSGNTIYF.

This chain connects TRBV11-2 to TRBJ1-2; D remains ambiguous. V gave up 5 bases and J gave up 5 bases, with 15 bases separating them. The CDR3 runs 14 residues. The germline V gene encodes CDR1 SGHAT and CDR2 FQNNGV. This chain's CDR3 is CASSMRRSEYGYTF. The CDR3 DNA reads as TGTGCCAGCAGCATGAGGAGGTCAGAGTATGGCTACACCTTC. Full variable domain (rest looked up from reference TRBV11-2 and TRBJ1-2): EAGVAQSPRYKIIEKRQSVAFWCNPISGHATLYWYQQILGQGPKLLIQFQNNGVVDDSQLPKDRFSAERLKGVDSTLKIQPAKLEDSAVYLCASSMRRSEYGYTFGSGTRLTVV.

V and J are TRBV29-1 and TRBJ2-7, with D maybe TRBD2 (5 bases). Germline values: CDR1 SQVTM, CDR2 ANQGSEA. This CDR3 has 12 amino acids. The V gene lost 7 bases and the J gene lost 4 bases, with 14 bases spanning the gap. In nucleotides, the CDR3 is TGCAGCGCCCGGCGGGCTTCATACGAGCAGTACTTC. This sequence encodes CSARRASYEQYF.

This clone showed up just once. The chain recombines TRBV11-2 with TRBJ1-5; D is uncertain. In germline, CDR1 is SGHAT, CDR2 FQNNGV. Between the trimmed V and J ends, which lost 5 bases and 6 bases, there was a span of 14 bases. This CDR3 has 14 amino acids. The CDR3 reads CASSHGLRGQPQHF. The DNA for the CDR3 is TGTGCCAGCAGCCACGGGCTACGGGGTCAGCCCCAGCATTTT.

This clone was observed a few times. The chain has TRBV19 and TRBJ1-5; D unresolved. Trimming shortened V by 0 bases and J by 2 bases, and 8 bases separated the two germline ends. The CDR3 is made up of 15 amino acids. Germline lookup yields CDR1 LNHDA and CDR2 SQIVND (reference sequence). The CDR3 loop is CASSIEGQRNQPQHF. The CDR3 DNA reads TGTGCCAGTAGTATAGAGGGCCAGCGCAATCAGCCCCAGCATTTT.

The gene calls are TRBV15 and TRBJ2-1; D gene unclear. Trimming stripped 0 bases from V and 11 bases from J, with 5 bases between. This CDR3 has 11 amino acids. Germline V gene data show CDR1 as LNHNV and CDR2 as YYDKDF (reference sequence). CDR3 DNA: TGTGCCACCAGCAGAGATCTTAAGCAGTTCTTC. Translating it yields CATSRDLKQFF.

The chain has TRBV5-1 and TRBJ1-1; D gene uncertain. The germline V gene encodes CDR1 SGHRS and CDR2 YFSETQ. The CDR3 is made up of 14 amino acids. Trimming pared 8 bases from V and 1 base from J, leaving 15 bases between. CDR3 in amino acids: CASAPGSRNTEAFF. As DNA, the CDR3 is TGCGCCAGTGCTCCTGGGTCGCGGAACACTGAAGCTTTCTTT.

This clone was seen a single time. This rearrangement joins TRBV5-1 to TRBJ1-1; D gene ambiguous. V was clipped by 5 bases and J by 5 bases, with 7 bases between them. The germline gives CDR1 SGHRS, CDR2 YFSETQ. The CDR3 contains 11 residues. The CDR3 reads CASRGETEAFF. The CDR3 bases are TGCGCCAGCAGGGGCGAGACTGAAGCTTTCTTT.

This chain connects TRBV12-3 or TRBV12-4 to TRBJ1-3, with D unclear. Between the trimmed V and J ends, which lost 8 bases and 5 bases, there was a span of 10 bases. This CDR3 has 12 amino acids. The CDR3 region has the DNA TGTGCCAGCCATAGACGCAGAAACACCATATATTTT. Translating it yields CASHRRRNTIYF.

The CDR3 is CASSNGGPYQPQHF. CDR3 nucleotides: TGTGCCAGCAGCAACGGGGGACCCTATCAGCCCCAGCATTTT. The chain is built from TRBV6-5 and TRBJ1-5; tentative D call: TRBD1 (5 bases). Trimming took 6 bases from V and 5 from J, leaving 14 bases between them. The CDR3 has 14 residues. Germline CDR1 reads MNHEY; CDR2 reads SVGAGI.

V usage is TRBV6-1 and J usage is TRBJ2-3; 8 nucleotides agree with TRBD1. This CDR3 has 16 amino acids. Germline CDR1 is MNHNS and CDR2 is SASEGT. Unmatched junction bases numbered 7, after V lost 4 bases and J lost 1 base. The CDR3 DNA reads as TGTGCCAGCAGTGCCGGACAGGGACGGGGCACAGATACGCAGTATTTT. Protein product: CASSAGQGRGTDTQYF.

This rearrangement joins TRBV10-3 to TRBJ2-3; TRBD2 matches at 8 bases. Germline V gene sequence: CDR1 ENHRY, CDR2 SYGVKD. Unmatched junction bases numbered 9, after V lost 2 bases and J lost 5 bases. The CDR3 is 16 residues long. CDR3 in DNA: TGTGCCATCAGTGAGGGGGGAAGCGGGAGTGGAGATACGCAGTATTTT. Amino acid sequence: CAISEGGSGSGDTQYF.

The V call is TRBV7-2, the J call TRBJ2-1; 10 bases align to TRBD1. The V gene's germline CDR1 is SGHTA and CDR2 FQGNSA. The CDR3 length is 16 residues. V was clipped by 4 bases and J by 4 bases; unmatched bases: 7. The CDR3 coding sequence is TGTGCCAGCAGCTGGGACAGGGGTTCTACGTACAATGAGCAGTTCTTC. This sequence encodes CASSWDRGSTYNEQFF.